One sample yielded the 17 T cell receptor beta chains listed below, sequenced in a study of blood T cell repertoires in COVID-19. This table comes from immunoSEQ multiplex PCR, and its TCRdb copy is limited to in-frame clones, with some not included. The repertoire consists of over 150,000 clones, with 70% to 85% occurring once and the leading ten covering over 25%. The sample was peripheral blood. These receptors all stem from a woman in her sixties with acute or convalescent COVID-19.

This chain joins TRBV6-5 and TRBJ2-5; weak D call: TRBD1 (6 bases). Germline CDR1 MNHEY, CDR2 SVGAGI. This CDR3 region has 15 residues. Trimming removed 2 bases at V and 5 bases at J, with 15 bases between. Written as DNA, the CDR3 is TGTGCCAGCAGTTACGGCGGCCGCACAGGGGAGACCCAGTACTTC. This gives the protein CASSYGGRTGETQYF.

This clone was recorded a few times. The chain combines TRBV3-1 (or the pseudogene TRBV3-2) with TRBJ1-6; a possible D gene is TRBD1 (5 bases). From germline, CDR1 is LGHDT and CDR2 YNNKEL (reference sequence). The length of the CDR3 is 17 residues. Trimming took 4 bases from V and 6 from J, leaving 19 bases between them. The chain's CDR3 is CASSLNGGVRGNSPLHF. CDR3 nucleotides: TGTGCCAGCAGCCTCAATGGAGGGGTAAGGGGTAATTCACCCCTCCACTTT.

This chain uses TRBV30 with TRBJ1-3; TRBD1 matches 7 bases. Germline CDR1 reads GTSNPN; CDR2 reads SVGIG (reference sequence). The ends lost 5 bases at V and 8 bases at J; junction bases unmatched: 9. The CDR3 extends over 13 amino acids. The CDR3 spells CAWEATGKHTIYF. The CDR3 nucleotides read TGTGCCTGGGAAGCGACAGGGAAGCACACCATATATTTT.

This clone was counted a few times. This chain uses TRBV19 with TRBJ2-5; TRBD1 matches at 8 bases. CDR3 length equals 15 residues. The V gene end was trimmed by 6 bases and the J gene end by 2 bases; junction bases not matched to a gene: 8. Looked up from germline, CDR1 is LNHDA and CDR2 is SQIVND (reference sequence). CDR3 sequence (DNA): TGTGCCAGTAGCGGACAGGGCGAAACTCAAGAGACCCAGTACTTC. This sequence encodes CASSGQGETQETQYF.

J is TRBJ2-7 and V is TRBV3-1 (or the pseudogene TRBV3-2); 9 bases align to TRBD1. The CDR3 is made up of 16 amino acids. J lost 0 bases, V lost 4 bases, and 7 bases had no gene match. Germline assignment: CDR1 LGHDT and CDR2 YNNKEL (reference sequence). In DNA form, the CDR3 reads TGTGCCAGCAGCCGGGGGACAGGGCTAAGCTCCTACGAGCAGTACTTC. Translated: CASSRGTGLSSYEQYF.

The V gene is TRBV5-1, the J gene TRBJ1-5; TRBD1 is a possible D gene (5 bases). V was shortened by 0 bases and J by 0 bases, with 10 bases between the two germline ends. Germline CDR1 and CDR2: SGHRS and YFSETQ. The CDR3 runs 16 residues. CDR3: CASSLGEGDSNQPQHF. The DNA for the CDR3 is TGCGCCAGCAGCTTGGGAGAAGGGGATAGCAATCAGCCCCAGCATTTT.

V usage is TRBV7-6 and J usage is TRBJ1-4; D is undetermined. Deletions cut 5 bases from V and 0 bases from J, with 13 bases between. Germline CDR1 and CDR2: SGHVS and FNYEAQ. The CDR3 extends over 16 amino acids. The CDR3 nucleotides read TGTGCCAGCAGCGCCCTTGGCCAGGCAACTAATGAAAAACTGTTTTTT. Translating it yields CASSALGQATNEKLFF.

The rearrangement joins TRBV3-1 (or the pseudogene TRBV3-2) to TRBJ1-1; 9 bases line up with TRBD1. The germline V gene has CDR1 LGHDT and CDR2 YNNKEL (reference sequence). The CDR3 extends over 14 amino acids. Germline trimming cut 3 bases from V and 1 base from J; bases unmatched to any gene: 0. Written as DNA, the CDR3 is TGTGCCAGCAGCCAGACAGGGGGGAACACTGAAGCTTTCTTT. Translating gives CASSQTGGNTEAFF.

The rearrangement joins TRBV7-2 to TRBJ1-1; no firm D call. Between the trimmed V and J ends, which lost 5 bases and 1 base, there was a span of 14 bases. The CDR3 is 15 residues long. The germline gives CDR1 SGHTA, CDR2 FQGNSA. DNA for the CDR3: TGTGCCAGCAGCGTATCTGGGCAGAGGAACACTGAAGCTTTCTTT. It specifies CASSVSGQRNTEAFF.

The chain links TRBV11-2 to TRBJ2-2; D remains ambiguous. V was cut by 3 bases and J by 1 base, with 9 bases left in between. CDR1 and CDR2 from the germline V gene are SGHAT and FQNNGV. CDR3 length: 15 amino acids. The CDR3 spells CASSLERMNTGELFF. CDR3 sequence (DNA): TGTGCCAGCAGCTTGGAGCGAATGAACACCGGGGAGCTGTTTTTT.

This sequence joins TRBV2 and TRBJ2-7; a weak D match, TRBD1 (5 bases). Trimming shortened V by 3 bases and J by 0 bases, and 6 bases separated the two germline ends. In germline, CDR1 is SNHLY, CDR2 FYNNEI. The CDR3 is 13 amino acids. The CDR3 DNA sequence: TGTGCCAGCAGTGAGCAGGGCTCCTACGAGCAGTACGTC. Residues: CASSEQGSYEQYV.

The genes are TRBV7-2 and TRBJ2-7; 8 positions match TRBD1. Germline values: CDR1 SGHTA, CDR2 FQGNSA. The V segment lost 3 bases and the J segment 4 bases; nucleotides outside the gene matches: 11. The length of the CDR3 is 16 residues. The CDR3: CASSFQGAVGSYEQYF. For the CDR3, the DNA is TGTGCCAGCAGCTTCCAGGGGGCAGTCGGTAGTTACGAGCAGTACTTC. Based on the CDR3 plus reference TRBV7-2 and TRBJ2-7, the full variable domain is GAGVSQSPSNKVTEKGKDVELRCDPISGHTALYWYRQSLGQGLEFLIYFQGNSAPDKSGLPSDRFSAERTGGSVSTLTIQRTQQEDSAVYLCASSFQGAVGSYEQYFGPGTRLTVT.

The chain recombines TRBV7-9 with TRBJ2-5; 14 nucleotides align to TRBD2. Germline-derived CDR1 and CDR2 are SEHNR and FQNEAQ (reference sequence). The CDR3 has 16 residues. V was clipped by 4 bases and J by 5 bases; unmatched bases: 6. CDR3 loop: CASSSGLAGEWETQYF. In DNA, the CDR3 is TGTGCCAGCAGCTCGGGACTAGCGGGGGAGTGGGAGACCCAGTACTTC.

The chain has TRBV6-5 and TRBJ1-1; D may be TRBD1 (6 bases). Trimming took 6 bases from V and 6 from J, leaving 14 bases between them. Germline CDR1 and CDR2: MNHEY and SVGAGI. The CDR3 has 13 residues. Here the CDR3 DNA reads TGTGCCAGCAGCCGGGACATCGGCGCTGAAGCTTTCTTT. Translation: CASSRDIGAEAFF.

The gene calls are TRBV3-1 (or the pseudogene TRBV3-2) and TRBJ1-6, with no clear D. The CDR3 extends over 13 amino acids. Germline loops: CDR1 LGHDT, CDR2 YNNKEL (reference sequence). V dropped 4 bases and J dropped 10 bases, with 11 bases sitting between them. CDR3 sequence reads: CASSPGGRSPLHF. As DNA, the CDR3 is TGTGCCAGCAGCCCTGGAGGGCGATCACCCCTCCACTTT.

This chain uses TRBV5-1 with TRBJ1-4, with a tentative D call TRBD1 (6 bases). This CDR3 spans 15 amino acids. The germline V gene has CDR1 SGHRS and CDR2 YFSETQ. Deletions cut 0 bases from V and 6 bases from J, with 12 bases between. CDR3 amino acids: CASSLAPGADEKLFF. In nucleotides, the CDR3 is TGCGCCAGCAGCTTGGCACCAGGGGCCGATGAAAAACTGTTTTTT.

Only a few counts were recorded for this clone. This chain links TRBV6-5 with TRBJ1-2; no clear D. Trimming took off 5 bases at V and 3 bases at J, with 10 bases between the two ends. Looked up from germline, CDR1 is MNHEY and CDR2 is SVGAGI. This CDR3 is 13 amino acids long. The CDR3 sequence is CASSKWEHYGYTF. The CDR3 DNA is TGTGCCAGCAGTAAATGGGAGCACTATGGCTACACCTTC.